The clone carrying this T cell receptor beta chain was recorded once. The data stem from a study of patients and donors after allogeneic stem cell transplantation. TCRdb processed the RT-PCR reads anew with MiXCR; each CDR3 protein has one entry. The table includes 95,000 to 120,000 distinct CDR3 sequences, roughly 37% detected once. The length of the CDR3 is 15 residues. V was pared by 0 bases and J by 4 bases, with 10 bases between. From germline, CDR1 is SGHTA and CDR2 FQGNSA. This TCR came from a human donor who was either an allogeneic HSCT recipient or a stem cell or donor lymphocyte infusion donor (not recorded which). It is not recorded whose cells these are; they may come from a transplant donor. The V and J genes are TRBV7-2 and TRBJ2-1, with no clear D. Sequences were obtained from blood, either unsorted or a sorted T cell fraction (not recorded which). The CDR3 sequence: CASSLAANTYNEQFF. The CDR3 DNA reads TGTGCCAGCAGCTTAGCGGCGAACACGTACAATGAGCAGTTCTTC.